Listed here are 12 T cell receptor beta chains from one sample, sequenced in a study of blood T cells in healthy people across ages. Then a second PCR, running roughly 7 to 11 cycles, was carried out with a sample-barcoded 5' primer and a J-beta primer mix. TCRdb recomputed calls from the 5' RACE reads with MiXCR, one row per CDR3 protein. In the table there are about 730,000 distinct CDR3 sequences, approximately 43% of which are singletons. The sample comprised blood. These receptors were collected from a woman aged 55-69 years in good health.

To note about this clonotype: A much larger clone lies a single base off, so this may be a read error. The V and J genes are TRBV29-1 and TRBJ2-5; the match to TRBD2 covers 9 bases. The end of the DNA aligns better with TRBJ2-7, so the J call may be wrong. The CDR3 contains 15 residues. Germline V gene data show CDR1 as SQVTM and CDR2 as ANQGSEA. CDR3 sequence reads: CSVGGLAWYSYEQYF. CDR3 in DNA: TGCAGCGTTGGAGGACTAGCGTGGTACTCCTACGAGCAGTACTTC.

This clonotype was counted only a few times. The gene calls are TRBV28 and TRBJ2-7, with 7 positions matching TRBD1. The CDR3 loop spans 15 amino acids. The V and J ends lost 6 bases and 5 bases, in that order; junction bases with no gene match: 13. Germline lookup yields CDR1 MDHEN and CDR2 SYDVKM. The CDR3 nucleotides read TGTGCCAGCAGCTCAGGGGGAGCGGAAGCCGACGAGCAGTACTTC. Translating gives CASSSGGAEADEQYF.

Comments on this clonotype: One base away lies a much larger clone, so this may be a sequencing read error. The CDR3 nucleotides are TGTGCCGGCAGTTACTCGTCTAGCGGGAGCATCTACGAGCAGTACTTC. Translated: CAGSYSSSGSIYEQYF. The chain combines TRBV6-5 with TRBJ2-7, with 10 bases matching TRBD2. This CDR3 has 16 residues. Germline-derived CDR1 and CDR2 are MNHEY and SVGAGI.

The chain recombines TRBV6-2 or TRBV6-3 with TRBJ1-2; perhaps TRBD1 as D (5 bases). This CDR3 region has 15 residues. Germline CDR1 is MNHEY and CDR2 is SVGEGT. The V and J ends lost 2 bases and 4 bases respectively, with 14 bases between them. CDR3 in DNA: TGTGCCAGCAGTTACCTTGTGGTGACAGTCTATGGCTACACCTTC. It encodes CASSYLVVTVYGYTF.

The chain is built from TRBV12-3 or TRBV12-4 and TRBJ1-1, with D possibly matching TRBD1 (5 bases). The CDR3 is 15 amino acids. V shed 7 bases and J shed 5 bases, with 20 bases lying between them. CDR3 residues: CASTPFGIRGTEAFF. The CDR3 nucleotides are TGTGCCAGCACCCCTTTTGGGATCCGGGGGACTGAAGCTTTCTTT.

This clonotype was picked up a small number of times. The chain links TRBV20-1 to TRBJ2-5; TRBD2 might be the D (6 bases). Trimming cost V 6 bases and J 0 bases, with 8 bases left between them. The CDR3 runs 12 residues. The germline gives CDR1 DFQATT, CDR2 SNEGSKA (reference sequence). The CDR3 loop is CSAGDYQETQYF. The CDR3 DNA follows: TGCAGTGCGGGGGACTACCAAGAGACCCAGTACTTC.

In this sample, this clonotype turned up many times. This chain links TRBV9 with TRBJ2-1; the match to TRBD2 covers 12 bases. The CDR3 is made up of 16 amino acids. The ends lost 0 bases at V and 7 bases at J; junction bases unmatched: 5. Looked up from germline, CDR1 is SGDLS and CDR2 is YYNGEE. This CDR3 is CASSVALAGGGNEQFF. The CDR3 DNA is TGTGCCAGCAGCGTAGCCCTAGCGGGAGGGGGGAATGAGCAGTTCTTC.

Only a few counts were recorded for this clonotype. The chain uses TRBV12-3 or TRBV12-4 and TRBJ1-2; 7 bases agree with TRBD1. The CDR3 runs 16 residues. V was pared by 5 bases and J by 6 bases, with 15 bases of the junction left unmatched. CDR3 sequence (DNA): TGTGCCAGCAGTCGAGGAAATACAGGGGATATGGATGGCTACACCTTC. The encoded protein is CASSRGNTGDMDGYTF.

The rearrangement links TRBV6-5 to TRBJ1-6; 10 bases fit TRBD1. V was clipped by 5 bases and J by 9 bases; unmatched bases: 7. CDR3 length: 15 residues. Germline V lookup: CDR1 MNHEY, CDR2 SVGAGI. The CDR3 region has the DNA TGTGCCAGCAGTGGGTCCGGGACAGGGGCTTCACCCCTCCACTTT. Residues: CASSGSGTGASPLHF.

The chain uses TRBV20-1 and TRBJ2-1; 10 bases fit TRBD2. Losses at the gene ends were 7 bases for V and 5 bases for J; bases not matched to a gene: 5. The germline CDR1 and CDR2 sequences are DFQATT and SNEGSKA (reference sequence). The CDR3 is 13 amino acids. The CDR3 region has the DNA TGCAGTGTAACTAGCGGGGCTAACAATGAGCAGTTCTTC. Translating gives CSVTSGANNEQFF.

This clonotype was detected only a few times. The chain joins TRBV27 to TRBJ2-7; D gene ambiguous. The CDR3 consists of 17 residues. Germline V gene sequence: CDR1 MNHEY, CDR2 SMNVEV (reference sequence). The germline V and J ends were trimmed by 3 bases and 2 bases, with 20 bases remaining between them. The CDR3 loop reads CASSFRPTQPPAYEQYF. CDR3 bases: TGTGCCAGCAGTTTCCGGCCAACTCAACCACCAGCCTACGAGCAGTACTTC.

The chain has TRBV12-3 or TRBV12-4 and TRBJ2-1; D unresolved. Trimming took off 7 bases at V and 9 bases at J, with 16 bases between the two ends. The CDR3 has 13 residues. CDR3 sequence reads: CASTEQLAAEQFF. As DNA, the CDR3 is TGTGCCAGCACCGAGCAATTAGCAGCTGAGCAGTTCTTC.